The source of this T cell receptor beta chain is a study of identical twins. A single record per CDR3 protein comes from TCRdb applying MiXCR to the 5' RACE reads. Of hundreds of thousands of distinct CDR3 sequences listed, approximately 22% are singletons. Concerning this clonotype itself: Its target is not known.

The study's findings and limits: Fewer insertions characterized abundant cord blood beta clonotypes, whereas memory repertoires showed none.

These same data were also listed under a study on T cells expressing NK-cell markers. This second study notes: Within the sequenced cohort of eight donors, seven exhibited HCMV seropositivity and one was seronegative.

The TCR comes from a woman younger than 30 in good health. Source material: PBMCs.

CDR3 amino acids: CASSVLGTEQETQYF. CDR3 nucleotides: TGTGCCAGCAGCGTTCTCGGGACAGAACAAGAGACCCAGTACTTC. This sequence joins TRBV9 and TRBJ2-5; 7 positions agree with TRBD1. Germline V CDR1 and CDR2: SGDLS, YYNGEE. The junction had 6 bases not matched to a gene; V was cut back by 2 bases and J by 2 bases. This CDR3 spans 15 amino acids.